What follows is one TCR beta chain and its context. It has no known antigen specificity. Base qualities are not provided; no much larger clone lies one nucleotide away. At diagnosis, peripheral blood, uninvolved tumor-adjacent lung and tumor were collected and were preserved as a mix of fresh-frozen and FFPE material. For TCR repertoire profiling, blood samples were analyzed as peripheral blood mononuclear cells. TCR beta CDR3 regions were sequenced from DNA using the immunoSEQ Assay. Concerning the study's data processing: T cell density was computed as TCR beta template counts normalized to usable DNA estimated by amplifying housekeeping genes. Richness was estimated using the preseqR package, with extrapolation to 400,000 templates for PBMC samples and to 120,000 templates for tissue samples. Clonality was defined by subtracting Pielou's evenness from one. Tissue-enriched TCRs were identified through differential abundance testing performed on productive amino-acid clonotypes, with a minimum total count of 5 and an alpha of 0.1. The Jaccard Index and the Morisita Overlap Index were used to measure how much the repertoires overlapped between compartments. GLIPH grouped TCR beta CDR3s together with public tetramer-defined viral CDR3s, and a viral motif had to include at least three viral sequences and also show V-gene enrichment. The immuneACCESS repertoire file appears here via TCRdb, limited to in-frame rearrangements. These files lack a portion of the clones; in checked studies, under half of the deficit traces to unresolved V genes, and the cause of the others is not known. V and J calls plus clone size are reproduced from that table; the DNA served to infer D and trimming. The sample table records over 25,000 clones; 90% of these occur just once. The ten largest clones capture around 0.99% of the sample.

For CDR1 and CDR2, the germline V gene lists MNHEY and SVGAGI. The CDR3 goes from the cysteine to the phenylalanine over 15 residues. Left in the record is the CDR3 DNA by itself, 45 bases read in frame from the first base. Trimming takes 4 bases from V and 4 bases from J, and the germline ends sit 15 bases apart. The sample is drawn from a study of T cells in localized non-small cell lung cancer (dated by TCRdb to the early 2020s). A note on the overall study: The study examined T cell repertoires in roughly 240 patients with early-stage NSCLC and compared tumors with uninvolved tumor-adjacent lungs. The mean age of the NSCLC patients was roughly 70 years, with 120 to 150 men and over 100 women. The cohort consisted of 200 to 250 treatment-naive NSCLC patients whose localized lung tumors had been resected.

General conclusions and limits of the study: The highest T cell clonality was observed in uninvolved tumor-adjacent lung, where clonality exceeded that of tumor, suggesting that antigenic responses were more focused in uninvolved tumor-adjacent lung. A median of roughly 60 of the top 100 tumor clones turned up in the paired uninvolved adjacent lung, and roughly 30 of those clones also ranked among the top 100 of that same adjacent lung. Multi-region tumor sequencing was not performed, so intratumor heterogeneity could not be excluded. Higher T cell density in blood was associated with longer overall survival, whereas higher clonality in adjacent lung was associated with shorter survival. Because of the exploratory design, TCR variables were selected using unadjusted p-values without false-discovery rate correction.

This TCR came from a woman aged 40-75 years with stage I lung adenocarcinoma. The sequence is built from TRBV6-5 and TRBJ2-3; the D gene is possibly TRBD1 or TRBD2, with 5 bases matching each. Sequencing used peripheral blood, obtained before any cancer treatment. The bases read TGTGCCAGCAGTTTCCTCGGTACGGGGCCAGATACGCAGTATTTT. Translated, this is CASSFLGTGPDTQYF.